Listed here are 18 T cell receptor beta chains from one sample, sequenced in a study of technical replicates of blood from several donors. The protocol was immunoSEQ multiplex PCR, while the TCRdb copy is restricted to in-frame clones and leaves out a portion. The sample comprises about 68,000 clones, roughly 97% of which are singletons, and approximately 0.28% rests with the top ten. The source material was T cells isolated from PBMCs. Receptors originate from a human donor in good health.

The genes are TRBV28 and TRBJ2-5; 10 nucleotides align to TRBD1. The V gene end was trimmed by 3 bases and the J gene end by 3 bases; junction bases not matched to a gene: 4. The CDR3 covers 15 residues. Germline values: CDR1 MDHEN, CDR2 SYDVKM. The CDR3 region has the DNA TGTGCCAGCAGTTTGGGAGGACAGGGGGAAGAGACCCAGTACTTC. Amino acids: CASSLGGQGEETQYF. The full variable domain, in which reference TRBV28 and TRBJ2-5 provide the parts outside the CDR3, is DVKVTQSSRYLVKRTGEKVFLECVQDMDHENMFWYRQDPGLGLRLIYFSYDVKMKEKGDIPEGYSVSREKKERFSLILESASTNQTSMYLCASSLGGQGEETQYFGPGTRLLVL.

In DNA form, the CDR3 reads TGTGCCAGCAGTCTAAGGACAGCGCGCGAGCAGTACTTC. It translates to CASSLRTAREQYF. This rearrangement joins TRBV6-6 to TRBJ2-7; weak D call: TRBD1 (6 bases). CDR1 and CDR2 from the germline V gene are MNHNY and SVGAGI (reference sequence). The CDR3 length is 13 residues. V was clipped by 5 bases and J by 6 bases, with 14 bases between them.

This sequence joins TRBV29-1 and TRBJ2-4, with 9 bases matching TRBD1. Germline V gene data show CDR1 as SQVTM and CDR2 as ANQGSEA. This CDR3 has 13 residues. V was clipped by 3 bases and J by 4 bases; unmatched bases: 1. The CDR3 loop reads CSVEGTGKNIQYF. In DNA, the CDR3 is TGCAGCGTTGAGGGGACAGGGAAAAACATTCAGTACTTC.

The chain joins TRBV28 to TRBJ2-7, with D possibly TRBD2 on 7 matching bases. The CDR3 is 14 amino acids. Germline V gene sequence: CDR1 MDHEN, CDR2 SYDVKM. V was pared by 5 bases and J by 4 bases, with 15 bases between. The CDR3 coding sequence is TGTGCCAGCAGTCCTTCGGGGGGCATATACGAGCAGTACTTC. It translates to CASSPSGGIYEQYF. Complete variable domain (other parts from reference TRBV28 and TRBJ2-7): DVKVTQSSRYLVKRTGEKVFLECVQDMDHENMFWYRQDPGLGLRLIYFSYDVKMKEKGDIPEGYSVSREKKERFSLILESASTNQTSMYLCASSPSGGIYEQYFGPGTRLTVT.

This chain links TRBV7-2 with TRBJ2-2; 8 positions match TRBD2. Per the germline V gene, CDR1 is SGHTA and CDR2 is FQGNSA. V lost 7 bases and J lost 1; bases outside the gene matches: 11. CDR3 size: 17 residues. The CDR3 bases are TGTGCCAGCACAGAAGGCCCGGCGGGAGGGAACACCGGGGAGCTGTTTTTT. It translates to CASTEGPAGGNTGELFF.

The chain is built from TRBV6-5 and TRBJ1-1; weak D call: TRBD1 (5 bases). The V gene lost 6 bases and the J gene lost 4 bases, with 12 bases spanning the gap. The length of the CDR3 is 13 residues. Germline loops: CDR1 MNHEY, CDR2 SVGAGI. CDR3 region: CASSLLGGTEAFF. The CDR3 DNA reads as TGTGCCAGCAGCCTACTCGGGGGCACTGAAGCTTTCTTT.

In nucleotides, the CDR3 is TGCGCCAGCAGCCAAGATACGGGGGAGGGGTACGAGCAGTACTTC. This codes for CASSQDTGEGYEQYF. The rearrangement joins TRBV4-3 to TRBJ2-7, with 7 positions matching TRBD2. The CDR3 is made up of 15 amino acids. Germline CDR1 is LGHNA and CDR2 is YSLEER. Unmatched junction bases numbered 6, after V lost 0 bases and J lost 4 bases.

This chain joins TRBV29-1 and TRBJ2-1; 10 nucleotides agree with TRBD2. The CDR3 is 13 residues long. V lost 6 bases and J lost 3; bases outside the gene matches: 2. The germline V gene encodes CDR1 SQVTM and CDR2 ANQGSEA. The CDR3 coding sequence is TGCAGCGTCCGGACTAGCGGCTACAATGAGCAGTTCTTC. It codes for CSVRTSGYNEQFF.

CDR3 residues: CASSSGTGAYEQYF. CDR3 sequence (DNA): TGTGCCAGCAGCTCAGGGACAGGAGCCTACGAGCAGTACTTC. The chain is built from TRBV11-2 and TRBJ2-7, with TRBD1 matching 8 bases. Per the germline V gene, CDR1 is SGHAT and CDR2 is FQNNGV. J was trimmed by 2 bases and V by 4 bases; bases with no gene match: 4. This CDR3 is 14 amino acids long.

This clone showed up just once. The V call is TRBV9, the J call TRBJ2-1, with TRBD2 matching 11 bases. The CDR3 sequence is 17 residues long. Germline lookup yields CDR1 SGDLS and CDR2 YYNGEE. V shed 0 bases and J 2 bases; nucleotides not matched to a gene: 4. The CDR3 here is CASSVDLAGGTYNEQFF. DNA for the CDR3: TGTGCCAGCAGCGTAGATTTAGCGGGAGGGACCTACAATGAGCAGTTCTTC.

The chain joins TRBV6-5 to TRBJ2-7; D perhaps matches TRBD2 (5 bases). The germline CDR1 and CDR2 sequences are MNHEY and SVGAGI. V gave up 3 bases and J gave up 2 bases, with 11 bases separating them. This CDR3 has 14 amino acids. The CDR3 sequence is CASSYLRATYEQYF. The CDR3 coding sequence is TGTGCCAGCAGTTATTTGCGGGCCACCTACGAGCAGTACTTC.

The chain combines TRBV4-3 with TRBJ2-2; perhaps TRBD2 as D (5 bases). Germline CDR1 and CDR2: LGHNA and YSLEER. The CDR3 contains 16 residues. Deletions cut 4 bases from V and 6 bases from J, with 18 bases between. DNA of the CDR3: TGCGCCAGCAGCCCACCCCAAACGGGAAGCCCCGGGGAGCTGTTTTTT. This sequence encodes CASSPPQTGSPGELFF.

The chain carries TRBV6-1 and TRBJ1-5, with a tentative D call TRBD1 (6 bases). CDR1 and CDR2 from the germline V gene are MNHNS and SASEGT. Between the trimmed V and J ends, which lost 2 bases and 3 bases, there was a span of 14 bases. This CDR3 contains 16 residues. The CDR3 region is CASSEKGGGPNQPQHF. CDR3 coding DNA: TGTGCCAGCAGTGAAAAGGGAGGGGGGCCCAATCAGCCCCAGCATTTT.

This clone showed up just once. The CDR3 coding sequence is TGTGCCATCAGATCTCTAGCGGGAGGGCCCCTTGAGCAGTTCTTC. Translating it yields CAIRSLAGGPLEQFF. V is TRBV10-3 and J is TRBJ2-1, with 12 bases aligning to TRBD2. The CDR3 has 15 amino acids. Germline CDR1 and CDR2: ENHRY and SYGVKD. Unmatched junction bases numbered 9, after V lost 6 bases and J lost 9 bases.

The chain couples TRBV25-1 to TRBJ1-5, with D hard to call. The CDR3 extends over 13 amino acids. Deletions cut 3 bases from V and 1 base from J, with 4 bases between. Germline loops: CDR1 MGHDK, CDR2 SYGVNS. The CDR3 coding sequence is TGTGCCAGCAGTGACAGGAGCAATCAGCCCCAGCATTTT. It yields the protein CASSDRSNQPQHF. The full variable domain, with the rest looked up from reference TRBV25-1 and TRBJ1-5, is EADIYQTPRYLVIGTGKKITLECSQTMGHDKMYWYQQDPGMELHLIHYSYGVNSTEKGDLSSESTVSRIRTEHFPLTLESARPSHTSQYLCASSDRSNQPQHFGDGTRLSIL.

The chain carries TRBV6-5 and TRBJ1-1; D possibly corresponds to TRBD1 (5 bases). CDR3 length: 14 residues. CDR1 and CDR2 from the germline V gene are MNHEY and SVGAGI. Between the trimmed V and J ends, which lost 8 bases and 1 base, there was a span of 14 bases. The CDR3 coding sequence is TGTGCCAGCCTGAGGGGAGGGACGAACACTGAAGCTTTCTTT. Translation: CASLRGGTNTEAFF.

This sequence joins TRBV11-2 and TRBJ2-2; no clear D gene. Between the trimmed V and J ends, which lost 5 bases and 7 bases, there was a span of 5 bases. The germline gives CDR1 SGHAT, CDR2 FQNNGV. The CDR3 contains 11 residues. This chain's CDR3 is CASSTGGELFF. The DNA for the CDR3 is TGTGCCAGCAGCACCGGCGGGGAGCTGTTTTTT.

The chain uses TRBV9 and TRBJ2-1, with 9 bases that match TRBD2. Germline V CDR1 and CDR2: SGDLS, YYNGEE. V dropped 4 bases and J dropped 7; count of bases not matched to a gene: 9. The CDR3 runs to 15 residues. The CDR3 DNA reads as TGTGCCAGCAGCCCCTCTGAGCGGGAGGTTAATGAGCAGTTCTTC. As protein: CASSPSEREVNEQFF. The full variable domain, with the rest looked up from reference TRBV9 and TRBJ2-1, is DSGVTQTPKHLITATGQRVTLRCSPRSGDLSVYWYQQSLDQGLQFLIQYYNGEERAKGNILERFSAQQFPDLHSELNLSSLELGDSALYFCASSPSEREVNEQFFGPGTRLTVL.